This T cell receptor beta chain was recorded in a study of control samples from healthy donors and cancer patients. This table comes from immunoSEQ multiplex PCR, and its TCRdb copy is limited to in-frame clones, with some not included. The repertoire holds some 40,000 clones, with around four fifths as singletons. The J segment lost 5 bases and the V segment lost 7 bases, leaving 4 bases of the junction unmatched. Per the germline V gene, CDR1 is MGHDK and CDR2 is SYGVNS. The CDR3 is made up of 13 amino acids. This TCR derives from a woman in her fifties or sixties with lung cancer. V is TRBV25-1 and J is TRBJ2-3, with 9 bases aligning to TRBD1. Sequencing was done on a sample of PBMCs. CDR3: CASTQGARDTQYF. The CDR3 bases are TGTGCCAGCACACAGGGGGCAAGAGATACGCAGTATTTT. Full variable domain (remainder filled in from reference TRBV25-1 and TRBJ2-3): EADIYQTPRYLVIGTGKKITLECSQTMGHDKMYWYQQDPGMELHLIHYSYGVNSTEKGDLSSESTVSRIRTEHFPLTLESARPSHTSQYLCASTQGARDTQYFGPGTRLTVL.